These 31 T cell receptor beta chains were sequenced from one sample in a study of spatial heterogeneity in lung cancer. These receptors' targets are unknown. General study points: Within tumors, counts of expanded alpha and beta TCRs tracked tumor mutation counts.

A single record per CDR3 protein comes from TCRdb applying MiXCR to the 5' RACE reads. The sample has 9,000 to 10,000 distinct CDR3 sequences; roughly an eighth are singletons. The time point was: sample taken at primary tumor resection. The material was lung tumor tissue, obtained at surgery. The receptors stem from a male donor with early-stage non-small cell lung cancer.

The chain is built from TRBV20-1 and TRBJ2-7, with D perhaps matching TRBD1 or TRBD2 (5 bases each). Germline assignment: CDR1 DFQATT and CDR2 SNEGSKA (reference sequence). Trimming left V 6 bases short and J 7 bases short, with 25 bases between. The CDR3 consists of 15 residues. The CDR3 reads CSAFDPNKGTGEQYF. The CDR3 DNA is TGCAGTGCCTTTGACCCCAATAAGGGGACCGGGGAGCAGTACTTC.

This clonotype came up many times. The chain links TRBV12-3 or TRBV12-4 to TRBJ2-1, with D hard to call. The CDR3 sequence is 11 residues long. V gave up 5 bases and J gave up 4 bases, with 3 bases separating them. As DNA, the CDR3 is TGTGCCAGCAGTATATACAATGAGCAGTTCTTC. Translating gives CASSIYNEQFF.

This clonotype was seen repeatedly, ten times or more. The genes are TRBV24-1 and TRBJ2-1; D may correspond to TRBD1 or TRBD2 (6 bases each). The CDR3 has 11 residues. Germline V gives CDR1 KGHDR, CDR2 SFDVKD. Trimming removed 5 bases from V and 10 bases from J, with 8 bases in between. CDR3 sequence (DNA): TGTGCCACCAGTGGAGGGGGGGAGCAGTTCTTC. It translates to CATSGGGEQFF.

CDR3 sequence (DNA): TGTGCCAGCAGTTTGACAGGCAATCAGCCCCAGCATTTT. The encoded protein is CASSLTGNQPQHF. The chain is built from TRBV12-3 or TRBV12-4 and TRBJ1-5, with a weak D call TRBD1 (5 bases). This CDR3 is 13 amino acids long. Trimming took off 3 bases at V and 2 bases at J, with 5 bases between the two ends.

There are many counts of this clonotype. This chain uses TRBV4-2 with TRBJ2-3; possibly TRBD2 for D (5 bases). V lost 1 base and J 3 bases, leaving 8 bases between the germline ends. CDR1 LGHNA and CDR2 YNFKEQ come from the germline V gene. This CDR3 comprises 14 residues. This CDR3 reads CASSQGTETDTQYF. In DNA, the CDR3 is TGTGCCAGCAGCCAAGGGACTGAGACAGATACGCAGTATTTT.

V gene TRBV2 combines with J gene TRBJ2-7; possibly TRBD2 for D (7 bases). Germline CDR1 SNHLY, CDR2 FYNNEI. Trimming stripped 5 bases from V and 5 bases from J, with 16 bases between. The CDR3 has 14 residues. CDR3 region: CASSIGGQNDEQYF. In DNA form, the CDR3 reads TGTGCCAGCAGTATCGGGGGGCAAAACGACGAGCAGTACTTC.

This clonotype was seen many times. This chain joins TRBV5-1 and TRBJ2-7, with 14 positions matching TRBD2. CDR1 and CDR2 from the germline V gene are SGHRS and YFSETQ. The CDR3 is made up of 17 amino acids. Germline trimming cut 2 bases from V and 7 bases from J; bases unmatched to any gene: 11. The chain's CDR3 is CASSFGNTGLAGGEQYF. CDR3 in DNA: TGCGCCAGCAGCTTCGGAAATACCGGACTAGCGGGAGGAGAGCAGTACTTC.

The chain employs TRBV2 and TRBJ2-7; 10 positions agree with TRBD1. V was pared by 7 bases and J by 4 bases, with 7 bases of the junction left unmatched. The CDR3 extends over 14 amino acids. CDR1 and CDR2 (germline): SNHLY, FYNNEI. The CDR3 here is CASNPDRGRYEQYF. CDR3 DNA: TGTGCCAGCAACCCCGACAGGGGGCGGTACGAGCAGTACTTC.

This clonotype has a count of ten or more. The genes are TRBV19 and TRBJ2-2, with D perhaps TRBD2 (6 bases). Trimming shortened V by 9 bases and J by 2 bases, and 13 bases separated the two germline ends. There are 14 residues in the CDR3. Germline V lookup: CDR1 LNHDA, CDR2 SQIVND (reference sequence). Here the CDR3 reads CASTTRANTGELFF. CDR3 sequence (DNA): TGTGCCAGCACGACTAGGGCAAACACCGGGGAGCTGTTTTTT.

The table lists this clonotype with many counts. This CDR3 is CSAHGGAITGELFF. DNA for the CDR3: TGCAGTGCCCACGGAGGCGCGATCACCGGGGAGCTGTTTTTT. The J gene is TRBJ2-2, the V gene TRBV20-1; tentative D call: TRBD2 (5 bases). Looked up from germline, CDR1 is DFQATT and CDR2 is SNEGSKA (reference sequence). This CDR3 spans 14 amino acids. The germline V and J ends were trimmed by 6 bases and 4 bases, with 15 bases remaining between them.

This clonotype showed up many times. V is TRBV7-9 and J is TRBJ1-1; no clear D. Trimming cost V 2 bases and J 4 bases, with 14 bases left between them. CDR3 length: 15 residues. The germline V gene encodes CDR1 SEHNR and CDR2 FQNEAQ (reference sequence). The CDR3 DNA follows: TGTGCCAGCAGCTTAAAAAGGTTCGGGCCCACTGAAGCTTTCTTT. Translated: CASSLKRFGPTEAFF.

The V and J genes are TRBV11-3 and TRBJ2-5, with TRBD1 as a possible D gene (5 bases). The germline V gene encodes CDR1 SGHNT and CDR2 YENEEA. The CDR3 is made up of 16 amino acids. V lost 1 base to trimming and J lost 2 bases, with 14 bases between them. Written as DNA, the CDR3 is TGTGCCAGCAGCTTAGCAAGCATGGCAGGGCAAGAGACCCAGTACTTC. Its protein is CASSLASMAGQETQYF.

This clonotype was observed at least ten times. The chain carries TRBV7-2 and TRBJ2-5; 13 bases line up with TRBD2. The J segment lost 5 bases and the V segment lost 5 bases, leaving 5 bases of the junction unmatched. There are 15 residues in the CDR3. The germline CDR1 and CDR2 sequences are SGHTA and FQGNSA. CDR3 nucleotides: TGTGCCAGCAGCACAGGACTAGCGGGAGTTGAGACCCAGTACTTC. This codes for CASSTGLAGVETQYF.

In this sample, this clonotype turned up many times. The chain joins TRBV7-2 to TRBJ2-3; 11 bases match TRBD2. Trimming took 0 bases from V and 2 from J; bases not matched to a gene: 4. The germline V gene has CDR1 SGHTA and CDR2 FQGNSA. CDR3 length equals 17 residues. As DNA, the CDR3 is TGTGCCAGCAGCTTAGCCCTAGCGGGAGGCTCCACAGATACGCAGTATTTT. Translation gives CASSLALAGGSTDTQYF.

At least ten counts were recorded for this clonotype. This chain joins TRBV5-6 and TRBJ2-4, with TRBD1 matching 7 bases. Trimming cost V 4 bases and J 1 base; bases outside gene matches: 2. This CDR3 has 14 residues. Germline lookup yields CDR1 SGHDT and CDR2 YYEEEE. CDR3 sequence (DNA): TGTGCCAGCAGCGTCAGGGGGGCCAAAAACATTCAGTACTTC. Its protein product is CASSVRGAKNIQYF.

This chain connects TRBV2 to TRBJ1-1; D is unresolved. CDR3 size: 13 residues. V shed 1 base and J shed 3 bases, with 6 bases lying between them. From germline, CDR1 is SNHLY and CDR2 FYNNEI. CDR3 amino acids: CASSEGVYTEAFF. The CDR3 bases are TGTGCCAGCAGTGAAGGGGTATACACTGAAGCTTTCTTT. Supplemented by reference TRBV2 and TRBJ1-1, the full variable domain reads EPEVTQTPSHQVTQMGQEVILRCVPISNHLYFYWYRQILGQKVEFLVSFYNNEISEKSEIFDDQFSVERPDGSNFTLKIRSTKLEDSAMYFCASSEGVYTEAFFGQGTRLTVV.

This clonotype has ten or more counts. The V and J genes are TRBV7-9 and TRBJ2-3, with 9 bases identical to TRBD2. V lost 5 bases and J lost 2; bases outside the gene matches: 8. The CDR3 contains 16 residues. Germline V lookup: CDR1 SEHNR, CDR2 FQNEAQ (reference sequence). For the CDR3, the DNA is TGTGCCAGCAGCAGCCATAGCGGGAGCGCCACAGATACGCAGTATTTT. This translates into CASSSHSGSATDTQYF.

Ten or more counts support this clonotype. The V call is TRBV6-2 or TRBV6-3, the J call TRBJ2-3; D perhaps matches TRBD2 (6 bases). The V and J ends lost 2 bases and 2 bases respectively, with 14 bases between them. The CDR3 runs 16 residues. Germline lookup yields CDR1 MNHEY and CDR2 SVGEGT. CDR3 residues: CASSYVGGAPTDTQYF. CDR3 nucleotide sequence: TGTGCCAGCAGTTACGTCGGGGGAGCGCCCACAGATACGCAGTATTTT.

At least ten counts were recorded for this clonotype. This chain joins TRBV29-1 and TRBJ2-1, with TRBD2 matching 11 bases. This CDR3 is 14 amino acids long. Losses at the gene ends were 5 bases for V and 1 base for J; bases not matched to a gene: 1. Germline CDR1 is SQVTM and CDR2 is ANQGSEA. This CDR3 is CSVTSGSSYNEQFF. CDR3 coding DNA: TGCAGCGTTACTAGCGGGAGTTCCTACAATGAGCAGTTCTTC.

In this sample, this clonotype turned up many times. Compared with germline, one end of the junction differs, possibly owing to a read error. The chain carries TRBV6-6 and TRBJ2-7, with 7 bases fitting TRBD2. The CDR3 consists of 16 residues. Per germline, CDR1 MNHNY and CDR2 SVGAGI (reference sequence). CDR3 coding DNA: TGTGCCAGCAGTGACTCGGGACTACTTAACTCCTACGAGCAGTACTTC. Its translation: CASSDSGLLNSYEQYF.

This clonotype was seen repeatedly, ten times or more. The chain links TRBV7-2 to TRBJ2-5; 12 bases fit TRBD2. This CDR3 spans 18 amino acids. With V trimmed by 2 bases and J by 2 bases, 9 bases remained unmatched. CDR1 is SGHTA, CDR2 FQGNSA, per germline. The chain's CDR3 is CASSLSGLAGGEQETQYF. The CDR3 DNA is TGTGCCAGCAGCTTAAGTGGGCTAGCGGGAGGGGAGCAAGAGACCCAGTACTTC.

This clonotype came up many times. CDR3 region: CASSVLDRGGSYTF. The CDR3 nucleotides read TGTGCCAGCAGTGTTCTGGACAGGGGAGGGAGCTACACCTTC. This rearrangement joins TRBV6-1 to TRBJ1-2, with TRBD1 matching over 9 bases. The trim removed 4 bases at V and 9 bases at J, leaving 9 bases unmatched. Germline CDR1 is MNHNS and CDR2 is SASEGT. There are 14 residues in the CDR3.

This clonotype was counted ten times or more. The chain joins TRBV25-1 to TRBJ2-7; 7 bases are shared with TRBD1. V was clipped by 5 bases and J by 5 bases; unmatched bases: 0. Germline lookup yields CDR1 MGHDK and CDR2 SYGVNS. The CDR3 sequence is 11 residues long. The CDR3 protein is CASSRGHEQYF. Written as DNA, the CDR3 is TGTGCCAGCAGTAGGGGGCACGAGCAGTACTTC.

There are many counts of this clonotype. J is TRBJ2-5 and V is TRBV5-1; 7 bases align to TRBD2. Germline V gene lookup returns CDR1 SGHRS and CDR2 YFSETQ. Trimming at V came to 4 bases and at J to 2 bases, leaving 11 bases not matched to a gene. The CDR3 extends over 16 amino acids. The CDR3 bases are TGCGCCAGCAGCCCCTCCCGGGGTAGCGGGCAAGAGACCCAGTACTTC. It codes for CASSPSRGSGQETQYF.

This clonotype appeared many times. J is TRBJ2-3 and V is TRBV5-1; 11 bases are shared with TRBD1. Germline V lookup: CDR1 SGHRS, CDR2 YFSETQ. The trim removed 4 bases at V and 2 bases at J, leaving 18 bases unmatched. The CDR3 contains 20 residues. This CDR3 is CASSPGQGARNGEFTDTQYF. CDR3 bases: TGCGCCAGCAGCCCCGGACAGGGGGCGCGAAACGGCGAATTCACAGATACGCAGTATTTT.

This clonotype has at least ten counts. The junction and the germline gene differ at one end; a read error may be behind it. The chain joins TRBV4-1 to TRBJ2-5, with 11 bases that match TRBD2. The CDR3 covers 16 residues. Per the germline V gene, CDR1 is MGHRA and CDR2 is YSYEKL. Written as DNA, the CDR3 is TGCGCCAGCAGCCACTTTAGCGGGAGGGACCAAGATACCCAGTACTTC. Its translation is CASSHFSGRDQDTQYF.

In its sample, this clonotype ranks as medium-sized. The chain is built from TRBV7-9 and TRBJ1-2; D uncertain. V lost 4 bases and J lost 5, with 11 bases in between. Looked up from germline, CDR1 is SEHNR and CDR2 is FQNEAQ (reference sequence). The CDR3 totals 13 residues. The CDR3 DNA follows: TGTGCCAGCAGCTCCCACGGAAGATATGGCTACACCTTC. This sequence encodes CASSSHGRYGYTF.

This clonotype was seen repeatedly, ten times or more. The chain couples TRBV12-3 or TRBV12-4 to TRBJ2-3; 8 positions agree with TRBD1. Trimming cost V 6 bases and J 1 base; bases outside gene matches: 9. The CDR3 has 16 residues. The CDR3 protein is CASRERTGKGTDTQYF. CDR3 DNA sequence: TGTGCCAGCAGGGAACGGACAGGGAAGGGCACAGATACGCAGTATTTT.

A few counts support this clonotype. This sequence joins TRBV30 and TRBJ2-7; TRBD2 matches at 12 bases. Per germline, CDR1 GTSNPN and CDR2 SVGIG (reference sequence). The CDR3 is 15 amino acids. V was clipped by 7 bases and J by 0 bases; unmatched bases: 7. The CDR3 here is CASRGTSGYSYEQYF. CDR3 sequence (DNA): TGTGCCTCGAGGGGGACTAGCGGGTACTCCTACGAGCAGTACTTC. Drawing the rest from reference TRBV30 and TRBJ2-7, the complete variable domain is SQTIHQWPATLVQPVGSPLSLECTVEGTSNPNLYWYRQAAGRGLQLLFYSVGIGQISSEVPQNLSASRPQDRQFILSSKKLLLSDSGFYLCASRGTSGYSYEQYFGPGTRLTVT.

This clonotype was found many times. V usage is TRBV7-2 and J usage is TRBJ1-4; D gene unclear. The CDR3 totals 16 residues. V shed 0 bases and J shed 7 bases, with 15 bases lying between them. CDR1 and CDR2 (germline): SGHTA, FQGNSA. The CDR3 coding sequence is TGTGCCAGCAGCTTAGCAGTCCGAGGCCGTGGTGAAAAACTGTTTTTT. Translated: CASSLAVRGRGEKLFF.

This clonotype has ten or more counts. The V gene is TRBV5-4, the J gene TRBJ2-1; perhaps TRBD1 as D (6 bases). This CDR3 has 15 residues. The germline V and J ends were trimmed by 6 bases and 4 bases, with 17 bases remaining between them. CDR1 and CDR2 (germline): SGHNT, YYREEE (reference sequence). CDR3 bases: TGTGCCAGCACCAAAACAGGGTTTCCATACAATGAGCAGTTCTTC. Residues: CASTKTGFPYNEQFF.